This T cell receptor (beta chain) was observed in a study of T-cell reconstitution after alpha-beta-depleted transplantation in children. Study-wide results and limits: After transplant, high TCRbeta diversity at day 60 in some patients arose from surviving recipient T cells and thymic progenitors. T cells produced anew were the main source of T-cell counts and diversity one year after transplant. There were reportedly several hundred expanded graft clones from which alpha-beta T cells came about two months after transplant.

V gave up 2 bases and J gave up 3 bases, with 11 bases separating them. The CDR3 has 15 residues. Germline V gene sequence: CDR1 MDHEN, CDR2 SYDVKM. There are many counts of this clonotype. The antigen is not known. This sample's TCRbeta library carried unique molecular identifier barcodes. TCRdb re-analysed the PCR reads in MiXCR, keeping a single row per CDR3 protein. The sample lists roughly 250,000 distinct CDR3 sequences, roughly 8.2% occurring once. This receptor was taken from a male patient aged 5 to 17 who had a stem cell transplant for acute lymphoblastic leukemia, so the T cells may come from the graft donor. Source: PBMCs, mostly from graft donor cells, taken 180 days after TCRalphabeta/CD19-depleted stem cell transplant. This chain connects TRBV28 to TRBJ2-4; TRBD2 might be the D (5 bases). CDR3 protein: CASSLEWTFKNIQYF. CDR3 DNA: TGTGCCAGCAGTTTAGAATGGACTTTCAAAAACATTCAGTACTTC.